Listed below are T cell receptor beta chains from one sample, sequenced in a study of regulatory T cells in long-lasting Graves disease. TCRdb re-called the multiplex PCR reads through MiXCR, storing one row per CDR3 protein. The sample has 320,000 or so distinct CDR3 sequences, about a sixth seen once; the top ten hold less than 45%. Sequences were derived from peripheral blood mononuclear cells (PBMCs), sampled at new diagnosis, from a patient treated with antithyroid drugs. Receptors were obtained from a female donor with Graves disease. The CDR3 runs from the conserved cysteine through the conserved F or W. D genes are given only for firm matches. Clone sizes are given selectively: once, few, many, or a class where the clone is expanded.

j_call: TRBJ1-4; clone_size: many; d_call: NA; v_call: TRBV12-3/TRBV12-4; cdr3_aa: CASRPPGQEKLFF; cdr3_nt: TGTGCCAGCAGGCCGCCAGGCCAAGAAAAACTGTTTTTT
j_call: TRBJ2-3; clone_size: many; d_call: NA; v_call: TRBV6-2/TRBV6-3; cdr3_aa: CASSYRGAGTDTQYF; cdr3_nt: TGTGCCAGCAGTTACAGGGGGGCAGGCACAGATACGCAGTATTTT
j_call: TRBJ1-2; clone_size: many; d_call: NA; v_call: TRBV7-9; cdr3_aa: CASSLGRGFDGYTF; cdr3_nt: TGTGCCAGCAGCTTAGGCAGGGGATTCGATGGCTACACCTTC
j_call: TRBJ2-7; clone_size: few; d_call: TRBD2; v_call: TRBV18; cdr3_aa: CATKKREGGEQYF; cdr3_nt: TGTGCCACCAAAAAGCGGGAGGGCGGCGAGCAGTACTTC
j_call: TRBJ2-2; clone_size: NA; d_call: TRBD2; v_call: TRBV11-1; cdr3_aa: CASRRVAGNTGELFF; cdr3_nt: TGTGCCAGCAGGAGGGTAGCGGGTAACACCGGGGAGCTGTTTTTT
j_call: TRBJ1-4; clone_size: NA; d_call: NA; v_call: TRBV19; cdr3_aa: CASSTYNRGPEKLFF; cdr3_nt: TGTGCCAGTAGTACCTACAACCGGGGTCCTGAAAAACTGTTTTTT
j_call: TRBJ2-7; clone_size: NA; d_call: TRBD1; v_call: TRBV28; cdr3_aa: CASSPGTGGWYEQYF; cdr3_nt: TGTGCCAGCAGCCCTGGGACAGGGGGGTGGTACGAGCAGTACTTC
j_call: TRBJ2-5; clone_size: many; d_call: NA; v_call: TRBV27; cdr3_aa: CASRASWVSGQETQYF; cdr3_nt: TGTGCCAGCAGGGCCTCGTGGGTTAGCGGTCAAGAGACCCAGTACTTC
j_call: TRBJ2-2; clone_size: few; d_call: NA; v_call: TRBV7-9; cdr3_aa: CAGRLAIANTGELFF; cdr3_nt: TGTGCCGGGAGGCTAGCGATCGCGAACACCGGGGAGCTGTTTTTT
j_call: TRBJ2-5; clone_size: many; d_call: TRBD2; v_call: TRBV20-1; cdr3_aa: CSASGTSVSYGETQYF; cdr3_nt: TGCAGTGCTTCCGGGACTAGCGTCTCTTATGGGGAGACCCAGTACTTC
j_call: TRBJ1-1; clone_size: NA; d_call: TRBD1; v_call: TRBV9; cdr3_aa: CASSGQGALNTEAFF; cdr3_nt: TGTGCCAGCAGCGGACAGGGGGCCCTGAACACTGAAGCTTTCTTT
j_call: TRBJ2-2; clone_size: NA; d_call: TRBD2; v_call: TRBV6-2/TRBV6-3; cdr3_aa: CASGGTSGKRRTGELFF; cdr3_nt: TGTGCCAGCGGCGGGACTAGCGGGAAAAGGCGTACCGGGGAGCTGTTTTTT
j_call: TRBJ2-7; clone_size: many; d_call: NA; v_call: TRBV28; cdr3_aa: CASRGAGILDEQYF; cdr3_nt: TGTGCCAGCAGGGGGGCGGGCATCCTTGACGAGCAGTACTTC
j_call: TRBJ1-1; clone_size: many; d_call: NA; v_call: TRBV5-1; cdr3_aa: CASSLVHSGEAFF; cdr3_nt: TGCGCCAGCAGCTTGGTACACAGCGGTGAAGCTTTCTTT
j_call: TRBJ2-3; clone_size: many; d_call: NA; v_call: TRBV27; cdr3_aa: CASSGSTDTQYF; cdr3_nt: TGTGCCAGCAGTGGTAGCACAGATACGCAGTATTTT
j_call: TRBJ2-7; clone_size: many; d_call: TRBD2; v_call: TRBV11-2; cdr3_aa: CASSPSGSYYEQYF; cdr3_nt: TGTGCCAGCAGCCCAAGCGGGAGCTACTACGAGCAGTACTTC
j_call: TRBJ1-3; clone_size: few; d_call: NA; v_call: TRBV2; cdr3_aa: CASRRDAVGGNTIYF; cdr3_nt: TGTGCCAGCAGACGGGACGCCGTCGGGGGAAACACCATATATTTT
j_call: TRBJ1-6; clone_size: NA; d_call: NA; v_call: TRBV6-1; cdr3_aa: CASNQGMANSPLHF; cdr3_nt: TGTGCCAGCAATCAGGGGATGGCTAATTCACCCCTCCACTTT
j_call: TRBJ2-3; clone_size: many; d_call: TRBD1; v_call: TRBV12-3/TRBV12-4; cdr3_aa: CASSLDRRGQYF; cdr3_nt: TGTGCCAGCAGCTTGGACAGGCGCGGGCAGTATTTT
j_call: TRBJ1-6; clone_size: NA; d_call: NA; v_call: TRBV2; cdr3_aa: CASKKGTTVWNSPLHF; cdr3_nt: TGTGCCAGCAAGAAGGGGACAACGGTATGGAATTCACCCCTCCACTTT
j_call: TRBJ2-5; clone_size: once; d_call: TRBD1; v_call: TRBV6-9; cdr3_aa: CASSYTRGLGETQYF; cdr3_nt: TGTGCCAGCAGTTACACCAGGGGGTTGGGGGAGACCCAGTACTTC
j_call: TRBJ2-1; clone_size: few; d_call: NA; v_call: TRBV7-2; cdr3_aa: CASSFPPAQSHEQFF; cdr3_nt: TGTGCCAGCAGCTTTCCCCCAGCCCAATCACATGAGCAGTTCTTC
j_call: TRBJ2-2; clone_size: few; d_call: TRBD2; v_call: TRBV6-1; cdr3_aa: CASSREGRSGELFF; cdr3_nt: TGTGCCAGCAGCCGGGAGGGCCGTTCCGGGGAGCTGTTTTTT
j_call: TRBJ2-3; clone_size: many; d_call: NA; v_call: TRBV28; cdr3_aa: CASSLLGESLTDTQYF; cdr3_nt: TGTGCCAGCAGTTTATTGGGGGAATCCTTGACAGATACGCAGTATTTT
j_call: TRBJ2-7; clone_size: few; d_call: NA; v_call: TRBV30; cdr3_aa: CAWRLSHPGGEQYF; cdr3_nt: TGTGCCTGGAGGCTTAGCCACCCCGGAGGCGAGCAGTACTTC
j_call: TRBJ1-1; clone_size: many; d_call: NA; v_call: TRBV30; cdr3_aa: CAWKVGGNTEAFF; cdr3_nt: TGTGCCTGGAAGGTCGGGGGGAACACTGAAGCTTTCTTT
j_call: TRBJ2-3; clone_size: many; d_call: TRBD2; v_call: TRBV20-1; cdr3_aa: CSASGTGTSGSRVADTQYF; cdr3_nt: TGCAGTGCTAGCGGAACCGGGACTAGCGGGAGCCGAGTGGCAGATACGCAGTATTTT
j_call: TRBJ2-3; clone_size: many; d_call: TRBD1; v_call: TRBV7-2; cdr3_aa: CASSLTGTGGHTQYF; cdr3_nt: TGTGCCAGCAGCTTAACCGGGACAGGGGGACATACGCAGTATTTT
j_call: TRBJ2-3; clone_size: many; d_call: NA; v_call: TRBV18; cdr3_aa: CASSPGQNTQYF; cdr3_nt: TGTGCCAGCTCACCAGGTCAGAATACGCAGTATTTT
j_call: TRBJ2-3; clone_size: many; d_call: NA; v_call: TRBV20-1; cdr3_aa: CSGSGLGGTDTQYF; cdr3_nt: TGCAGTGGGAGCGGGCTAGGTGGCACAGATACGCAGTATTTT
j_call: TRBJ2-5; clone_size: many; d_call: TRBD2; v_call: TRBV2; cdr3_aa: CASRLRVTSGSLQETQYF; cdr3_nt: TGTGCCAGCCGCCTCCGGGTGACTAGCGGGAGTCTACAAGAGACCCAGTACTTC
j_call: TRBJ1-3; clone_size: many; d_call: TRBD1; v_call: TRBV7-2; cdr3_aa: CASSPSGGRVSGNTIYF; cdr3_nt: TGTGCCAGCAGCCCATCAGGGGGCAGGGTCTCTGGAAACACCATATATTTT
j_call: TRBJ2-1; clone_size: many; d_call: NA; v_call: TRBV10-3; cdr3_aa: CAIKERYLGNEQFF; cdr3_nt: TGTGCCATCAAGGAGCGTTACTTGGGCAATGAGCAGTTCTTC
j_call: TRBJ1-5; clone_size: NA; d_call: NA; v_call: TRBV3-1; cdr3_aa: CASSQDLYSNQPQHF; cdr3_nt: TGTGCCAGCAGCCAAGACCTATATAGCAATCAGCCCCAGCATTTT
j_call: TRBJ2-1; clone_size: few; d_call: TRBD2; v_call: TRBV19; cdr3_aa: CASSIQAGLRLAGFYNEQFF; cdr3_nt: TGTGCCAGTAGTATTCAGGCGGGGCTCAGACTAGCGGGATTCTACAATGAGCAGTTCTTC
j_call: TRBJ2-5; clone_size: many; d_call: TRBD1; v_call: TRBV12-3/TRBV12-4; cdr3_aa: CASSLGTGQETQYF; cdr3_nt: TGTGCCAGCAGTTTAGGGACAGGGCAAGAGACCCAGTACTTC
j_call: TRBJ1-2; clone_size: many; d_call: NA; v_call: TRBV28; cdr3_aa: CASSFGSVGPNYGYTF; cdr3_nt: TGTGCCAGCAGTTTCGGAAGTGTGGGCCCAAACTATGGCTACACCTTC
j_call: TRBJ1-6; clone_size: many; d_call: NA; v_call: TRBV3-1; cdr3_aa: CASSQWGGDSPLHF; cdr3_nt: TGTGCCAGCAGCCAATGGGGCGGGGATTCACCCCTCCACTTT
j_call: TRBJ2-6; clone_size: NA; d_call: TRBD2; v_call: TRBV19; cdr3_aa: CASSMKGGISGANVLTF; cdr3_nt: TGTGCCAGTAGTATGAAGGGAGGGATCTCTGGGGCCAACGTCCTGACTTTC
j_call: TRBJ1-5; clone_size: many; d_call: NA; v_call: TRBV12-3/TRBV12-4; cdr3_aa: CASSLRVSLSNQPQHF; cdr3_nt: TGTGCCAGCAGTTTGAGAGTTTCCCTTAGCAATCAGCCCCAGCATTTT
j_call: TRBJ2-1; clone_size: NA; d_call: TRBD2; v_call: TRBV20-1; cdr3_aa: CSAPMLAGSGNEQFF; cdr3_nt: TGCAGTGCTCCGATGCTAGCGGGGTCTGGCAATGAGCAGTTCTTC
j_call: TRBJ2-5; clone_size: few; d_call: NA; v_call: TRBV6-5; cdr3_aa: CASSYDGSETQYF; cdr3_nt: TGTGCCAGCAGTTACGATGGGTCCGAGACCCAGTACTTC
j_call: TRBJ2-3; clone_size: many; d_call: TRBD2; v_call: TRBV12-3/TRBV12-4; cdr3_aa: CASSLAGLAASTDTQYF; cdr3_nt: TGTGCCAGCAGTTTAGCGGGACTAGCGGCTAGCACAGATACGCAGTATTTT
j_call: TRBJ2-1; clone_size: NA; d_call: TRBD2; v_call: TRBV9; cdr3_aa: CASSHPGLAYNEQFF; cdr3_nt: TGTGCCAGCAGCCACCCGGGACTAGCCTACAATGAGCAGTTCTTC
j_call: TRBJ2-5; clone_size: many; d_call: TRBD1; v_call: TRBV7-9; cdr3_aa: CASSSTQGAQETQYF; cdr3_nt: TGTGCCAGCAGCTCAACACAGGGGGCACAAGAGACCCAGTACTTC